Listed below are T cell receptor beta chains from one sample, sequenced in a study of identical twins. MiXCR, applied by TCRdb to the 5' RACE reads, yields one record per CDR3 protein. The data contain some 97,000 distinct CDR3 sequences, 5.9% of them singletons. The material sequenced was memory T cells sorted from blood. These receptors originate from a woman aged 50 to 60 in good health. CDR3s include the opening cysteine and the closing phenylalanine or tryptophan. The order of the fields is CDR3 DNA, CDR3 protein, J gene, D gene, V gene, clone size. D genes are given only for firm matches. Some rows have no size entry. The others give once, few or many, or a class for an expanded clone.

DNA: TGTGCCAGCAGTTTATGGGGGAGCAATCAGCCCCAGCATTTT
CDR3: CASSLWGSNQPQHF
J: TRBJ1-5
D: .
V: TRBV12-3/TRBV12-4
size: .

DNA: TGTGCCAGCAGTTCTTTTGGACGGTCTGAAGCTTTCTTT
CDR3: CASSSFGRSEAFF
J: TRBJ1-1
D: .
V: TRBV6-6
size: many

DNA: TGTGCCAGCAGCGTTTTTAGCGGGGCAGGAGAGCAGTACTTC
CDR3: CASSVFSGAGEQYF
J: TRBJ2-7
D: TRBD2
V: TRBV9
size: many

DNA: TGTGCCAGCAGCTTCCGGGATTCACCCCTCCACTTT
CDR3: CASSFRDSPLHF
J: TRBJ1-6
D: .
V: TRBV5-6
size: .

DNA: TGCGCCAGCAGCACAACGGGACAGGGGGCGAACACTGAAGCTTTCTTT
CDR3: CASSTTGQGANTEAFF
J: TRBJ1-1
D: TRBD1
V: TRBV5-1
size: few

DNA: TGTGCCAGCAGCGCGTCAAGGAGCGAGCAGTACTTC
CDR3: CASSASRSEQYF
J: TRBJ2-7
D: .
V: TRBV14
size: many

DNA: TGTGCCACCAGTGAAGCCGGGACTAGCGGCTCCACCGGGGAGCTGTTTTTT
CDR3: CATSEAGTSGSTGELFF
J: TRBJ2-2
D: TRBD2
V: TRBV24-1
size: many

DNA: TGTGCCACCAGTGGGGTCTCTGGAAACACCATATATTTT
CDR3: CATSGVSGNTIYF
J: TRBJ1-3
D: .
V: TRBV5-8
size: many

DNA: TGTGCCAGCAGCCAACAGGATTCGAATCAGCCCCAGCATTTT
CDR3: CASSQQDSNQPQHF
J: TRBJ1-5
D: .
V: TRBV3-1
size: many

DNA: TGTGCCAGCAGTTTGGAAGGGAGGGCTGGGGCCAACGTCCTGACTTTC
CDR3: CASSLEGRAGANVLTF
J: TRBJ2-6
D: TRBD2
V: TRBV27
size: .

DNA: TGTGCCAGCAGCCAACAAGGGCCTCCGGAGCAGTTCTTC
CDR3: CASSQQGPPEQFF
J: TRBJ2-1
D: .
V: TRBV14
size: many

DNA: TGCGCCAGCAGCCCTAAAGCGGGAGGCAACACCGGGGAGCTGTTTTTT
CDR3: CASSPKAGGNTGELFF
J: TRBJ2-2
D: TRBD2
V: TRBV5-1
size: many

DNA: TGCGCCAGCGCGGCAGCCCCCCGGCAGCCCCAGCATTTT
CDR3: CASAAAPRQPQHF
J: TRBJ1-5
D: .
V: TRBV5-1
size: few